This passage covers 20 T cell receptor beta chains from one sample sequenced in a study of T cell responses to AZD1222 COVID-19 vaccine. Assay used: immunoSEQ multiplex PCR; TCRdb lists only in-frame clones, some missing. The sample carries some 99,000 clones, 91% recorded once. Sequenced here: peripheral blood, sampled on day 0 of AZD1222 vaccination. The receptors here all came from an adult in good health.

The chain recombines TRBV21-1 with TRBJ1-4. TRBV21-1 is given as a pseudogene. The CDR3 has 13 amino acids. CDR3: CAHEQPINEKLFF. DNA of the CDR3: TGTGCCCACGAGCAACCTATTAATGAAAAACTGTTTTTT.

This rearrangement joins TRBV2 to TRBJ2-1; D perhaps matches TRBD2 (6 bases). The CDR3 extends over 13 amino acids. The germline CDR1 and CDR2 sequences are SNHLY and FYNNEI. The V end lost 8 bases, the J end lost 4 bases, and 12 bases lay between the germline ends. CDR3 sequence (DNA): TGTGCCAGCTCCGAGGAGGGGTACAATGAGCAGTTCTTC. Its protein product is CASSEEGYNEQFF.

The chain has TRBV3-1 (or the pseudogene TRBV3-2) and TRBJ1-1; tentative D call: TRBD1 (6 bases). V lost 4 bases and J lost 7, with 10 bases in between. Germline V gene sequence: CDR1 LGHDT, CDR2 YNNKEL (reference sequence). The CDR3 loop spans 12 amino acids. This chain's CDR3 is CASSRQDVEAFF. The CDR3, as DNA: TGTGCCAGCAGCCGACAGGATGTTGAAGCTTTCTTT.

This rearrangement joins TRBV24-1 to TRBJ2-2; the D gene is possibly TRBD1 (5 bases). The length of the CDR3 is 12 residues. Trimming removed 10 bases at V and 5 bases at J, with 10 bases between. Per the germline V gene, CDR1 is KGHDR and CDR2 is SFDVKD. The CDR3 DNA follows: TGTGCCACGGAAGCAGGGACCGGGGAGCTGTTTTTT. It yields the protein CATEAGTGELFF.

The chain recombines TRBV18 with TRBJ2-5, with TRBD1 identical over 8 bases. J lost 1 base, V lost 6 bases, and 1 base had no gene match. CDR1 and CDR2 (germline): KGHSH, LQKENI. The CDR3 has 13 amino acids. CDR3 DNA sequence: TGTGCCAGCTCGGACAGGGTCCAAGAGACCCAGTACTTC. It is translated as CASSDRVQETQYF.

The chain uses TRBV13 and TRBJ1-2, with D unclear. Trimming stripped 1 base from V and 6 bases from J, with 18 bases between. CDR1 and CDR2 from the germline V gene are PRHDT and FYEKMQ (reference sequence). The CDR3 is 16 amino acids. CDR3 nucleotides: TGTGCCAGCAGCTTAGCTGTGGTCCTACGGCAACATGGCTACACCTTC. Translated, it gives CASSLAVVLRQHGYTF.

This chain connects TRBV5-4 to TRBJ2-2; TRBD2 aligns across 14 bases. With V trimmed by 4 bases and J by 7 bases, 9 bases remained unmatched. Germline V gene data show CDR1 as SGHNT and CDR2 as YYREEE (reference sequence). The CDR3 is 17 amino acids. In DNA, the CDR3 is TGTGCCAGCAGCCCCGCCGGGACTAGCGGGAGCATCGGGGAGCTGTTTTTT. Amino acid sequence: CASSPAGTSGSIGELFF.

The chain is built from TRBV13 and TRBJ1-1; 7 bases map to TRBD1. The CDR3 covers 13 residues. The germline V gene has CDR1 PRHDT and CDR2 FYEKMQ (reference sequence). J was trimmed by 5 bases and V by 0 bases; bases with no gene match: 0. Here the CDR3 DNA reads TGTGCCAGCAGCTTAGGCAGGGGGACTGAAGCTTTCTTT. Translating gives CASSLGRGTEAFF.

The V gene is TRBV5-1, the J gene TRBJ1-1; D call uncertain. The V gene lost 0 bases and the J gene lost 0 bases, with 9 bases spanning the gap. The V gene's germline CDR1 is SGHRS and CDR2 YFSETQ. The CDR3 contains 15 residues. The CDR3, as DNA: TGCGCCAGCAGCTTGGAAGGGAGAATGAACACTGAAGCTTTCTTT. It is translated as CASSLEGRMNTEAFF.

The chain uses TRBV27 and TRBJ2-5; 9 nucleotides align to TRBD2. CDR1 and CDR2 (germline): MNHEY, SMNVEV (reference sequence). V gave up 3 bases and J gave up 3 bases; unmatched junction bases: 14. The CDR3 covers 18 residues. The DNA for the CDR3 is TGTGCCAGCAGTTTTATTGGCGCGGGAGGGCCCGGAGAAGAGACCCAGTACTTC. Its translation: CASSFIGAGGPGEETQYF.

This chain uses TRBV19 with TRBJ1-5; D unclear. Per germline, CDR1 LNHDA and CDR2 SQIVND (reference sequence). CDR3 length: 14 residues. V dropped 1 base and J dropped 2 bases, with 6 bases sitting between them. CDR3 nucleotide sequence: TGTGCCAGTAGTATAGGGGCAGGCAATCAGCCCCAGCATTTT. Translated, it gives CASSIGAGNQPQHF.

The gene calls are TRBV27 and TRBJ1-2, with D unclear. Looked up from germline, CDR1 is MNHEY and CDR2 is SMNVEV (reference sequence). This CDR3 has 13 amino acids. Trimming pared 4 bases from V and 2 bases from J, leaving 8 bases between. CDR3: CASSWDPNYGYTF. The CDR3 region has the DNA TGTGCCAGCAGTTGGGATCCGAACTATGGCTACACCTTC.

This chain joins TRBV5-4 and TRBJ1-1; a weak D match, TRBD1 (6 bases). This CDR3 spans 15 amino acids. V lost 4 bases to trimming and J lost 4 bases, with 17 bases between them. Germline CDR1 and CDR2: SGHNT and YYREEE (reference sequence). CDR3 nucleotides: TGTGCCAGCAGCCGACAGGACCCTACGGGCACTGAAGCTTTCTTT. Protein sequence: CASSRQDPTGTEAFF. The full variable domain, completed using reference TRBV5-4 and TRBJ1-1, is ETGVTQSPTHLIKTRGQQVTLRCSSQSGHNTVSWYQQALGQGPQFIFQYYREEENGRGNFPPRFSGLQFPNYSSELNVNALELDDSALYLCASSRQDPTGTEAFFGQGTRLTVV.

Here the CDR3 reads CASSSDRGLDGPQHF. The CDR3 DNA is TGTGCCAGCAGCAGCGACAGGGGCCTGGATGGGCCCCAGCATTTT. The chain joins TRBV11-2 to TRBJ1-5, with 8 bases matching TRBD1. The CDR3 length is 15 residues. V was clipped by 5 bases and J by 9 bases; unmatched bases: 12. Germline V gene data show CDR1 as SGHAT and CDR2 as FQNNGV.

For the CDR3, the DNA is TGTGCCAGCAGCGCCTCACTGGCGGGAGGGGGTGCTGAGCAGTTCTTC. It is translated as CASSASLAGGGAEQFF. This chain uses TRBV9 with TRBJ2-1; 9 nucleotides line up with TRBD2. V trimming: 3 bases; J trimming: 9 bases; junction bases outside the gene matches: 13. There are 16 residues in the CDR3. CDR1 SGDLS and CDR2 YYNGEE come from the germline V gene.

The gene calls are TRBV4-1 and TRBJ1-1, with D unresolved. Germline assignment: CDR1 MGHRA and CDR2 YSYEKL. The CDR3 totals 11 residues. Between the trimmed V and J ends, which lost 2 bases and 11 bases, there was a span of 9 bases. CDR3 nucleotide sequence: TGCGCCAGCAGCCAACCCGGAAAGGCTTTCTTT. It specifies CASSQPGKAFF.

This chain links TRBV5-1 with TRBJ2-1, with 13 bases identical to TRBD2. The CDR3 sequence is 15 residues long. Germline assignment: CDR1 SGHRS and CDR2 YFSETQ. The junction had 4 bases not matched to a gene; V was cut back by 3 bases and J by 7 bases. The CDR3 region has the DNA TGCGCCAGCAGCTGGGGGACTAGCGGGGTGAATGAGCAGTTCTTC. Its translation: CASSWGTSGVNEQFF. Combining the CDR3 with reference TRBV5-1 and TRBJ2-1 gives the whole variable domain KAGVTQTPRYLIKTRGQQVTLSCSPISGHRSVSWYQQTPGQGLQFLFEYFSETQRNKGNFPGRFSGRQFSNSRSEMNVSTLELGDSALYLCASSWGTSGVNEQFFGPGTRLTVL.

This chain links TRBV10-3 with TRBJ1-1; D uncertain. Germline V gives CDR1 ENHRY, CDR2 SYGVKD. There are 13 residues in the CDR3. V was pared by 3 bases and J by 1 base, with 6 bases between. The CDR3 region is CAISDVGNTEAFF. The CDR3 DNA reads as TGTGCCATCAGTGATGTCGGGAACACTGAAGCTTTCTTT.

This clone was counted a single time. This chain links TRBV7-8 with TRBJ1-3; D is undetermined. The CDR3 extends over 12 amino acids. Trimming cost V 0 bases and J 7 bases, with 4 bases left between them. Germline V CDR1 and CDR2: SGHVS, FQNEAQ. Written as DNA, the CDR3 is TGTGCCAGCAGCTTAGCCGGGAACACCATATATTTT. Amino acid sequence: CASSLAGNTIYF.

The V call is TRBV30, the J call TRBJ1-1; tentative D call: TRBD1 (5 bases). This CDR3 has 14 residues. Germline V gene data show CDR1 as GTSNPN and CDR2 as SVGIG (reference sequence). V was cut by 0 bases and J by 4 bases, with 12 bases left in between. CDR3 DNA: TGTGCCTGGAGTGTTGGGGGTAGTCGCACTGAAGCTTTCTTT. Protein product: CAWSVGGSRTEAFF.